This T cell receptor (beta chain) was profiled in a study of beta chain features in type 1 diabetes. Findings and limits, study-wide: Type 1 diabetes patients had fewer VDJ junction insertions and more deletions. PCR might favor shorter templates, equally in patients and controls. In all four CD4+ subsets, TCRB CDR3 length was significantly, moderately reduced in type 1 diabetes.

To note about this clone: Its antigen is unidentified.

CDR3 size: 14 residues. V dropped 5 bases and J dropped 8 bases, with 16 bases sitting between them. Germline CDR1 SGHVS, CDR2 FNYEAQ. Reverse transcription of all isolated RNA meant that expressed TCRB transcripts were sequenced. The data were produced by immunoSEQ multiplex PCR, yet TCRdb's version contains in-frame clones alone and is incomplete. Here the sample spans 600,000 to 700,000 clones, around 12% being singletons. The sample taken for sequencing was naive CD4+ T cells from blood. The chain joins TRBV7-6 to TRBJ2-1, with D maybe TRBD2 (5 bases). The source of this sequence is a man aged 30 to 45 with type 1 diabetes. CDR3 amino acids: CASSNPGIRDEQFF. The CDR3 coding sequence is TGTGCCAGCAGCAATCCGGGAATTAGGGATGAGCAGTTCTTC.